What follows is one T cell receptor beta chain and its context. Its antigen is not known. The record originates from a study of T cells after yellow fever vaccination. Findings of the study overall: Post-booster repertoires contained most primary-vaccination clones again (96% CD4, approximately 86% CD8). Abundant clonotypes from the bulk population could get into FACS-sorted repertoires as contaminants. Weaker overall, the secondary response nonetheless peaked faster (day 5 versus 15).

By 5'RACE template switching, TCR cDNA was produced, with a universal primer site and UMIs added in the process. TCRdb called the 5' RACE reads again in MiXCR, with one record for every CDR3 protein. Among approximately 120,000 distinct CDR3 sequences listed, more than 6% were seen once. From germline, CDR1 is GTSNPN and CDR2 SVGIG (reference sequence). This CDR3 has 13 residues. V trimming: 1 base; J trimming: 5 bases; junction bases outside the gene matches: 2. The source is a man aged 18 to 30 who received the YFV17D yellow fever vaccine. The sequences come from CD4+ T cells sorted from PBMCs, collected 9 to 10 days after the first yellow fever vaccination. The V and J genes are TRBV30 and TRBJ1-5; 7 bases are shared with TRBD1. The CDR3 protein is CAWSGQGYQPQHF. CDR3 coding DNA: TGTGCCTGGAGTGGACAGGGCTATCAGCCCCAGCATTTT.